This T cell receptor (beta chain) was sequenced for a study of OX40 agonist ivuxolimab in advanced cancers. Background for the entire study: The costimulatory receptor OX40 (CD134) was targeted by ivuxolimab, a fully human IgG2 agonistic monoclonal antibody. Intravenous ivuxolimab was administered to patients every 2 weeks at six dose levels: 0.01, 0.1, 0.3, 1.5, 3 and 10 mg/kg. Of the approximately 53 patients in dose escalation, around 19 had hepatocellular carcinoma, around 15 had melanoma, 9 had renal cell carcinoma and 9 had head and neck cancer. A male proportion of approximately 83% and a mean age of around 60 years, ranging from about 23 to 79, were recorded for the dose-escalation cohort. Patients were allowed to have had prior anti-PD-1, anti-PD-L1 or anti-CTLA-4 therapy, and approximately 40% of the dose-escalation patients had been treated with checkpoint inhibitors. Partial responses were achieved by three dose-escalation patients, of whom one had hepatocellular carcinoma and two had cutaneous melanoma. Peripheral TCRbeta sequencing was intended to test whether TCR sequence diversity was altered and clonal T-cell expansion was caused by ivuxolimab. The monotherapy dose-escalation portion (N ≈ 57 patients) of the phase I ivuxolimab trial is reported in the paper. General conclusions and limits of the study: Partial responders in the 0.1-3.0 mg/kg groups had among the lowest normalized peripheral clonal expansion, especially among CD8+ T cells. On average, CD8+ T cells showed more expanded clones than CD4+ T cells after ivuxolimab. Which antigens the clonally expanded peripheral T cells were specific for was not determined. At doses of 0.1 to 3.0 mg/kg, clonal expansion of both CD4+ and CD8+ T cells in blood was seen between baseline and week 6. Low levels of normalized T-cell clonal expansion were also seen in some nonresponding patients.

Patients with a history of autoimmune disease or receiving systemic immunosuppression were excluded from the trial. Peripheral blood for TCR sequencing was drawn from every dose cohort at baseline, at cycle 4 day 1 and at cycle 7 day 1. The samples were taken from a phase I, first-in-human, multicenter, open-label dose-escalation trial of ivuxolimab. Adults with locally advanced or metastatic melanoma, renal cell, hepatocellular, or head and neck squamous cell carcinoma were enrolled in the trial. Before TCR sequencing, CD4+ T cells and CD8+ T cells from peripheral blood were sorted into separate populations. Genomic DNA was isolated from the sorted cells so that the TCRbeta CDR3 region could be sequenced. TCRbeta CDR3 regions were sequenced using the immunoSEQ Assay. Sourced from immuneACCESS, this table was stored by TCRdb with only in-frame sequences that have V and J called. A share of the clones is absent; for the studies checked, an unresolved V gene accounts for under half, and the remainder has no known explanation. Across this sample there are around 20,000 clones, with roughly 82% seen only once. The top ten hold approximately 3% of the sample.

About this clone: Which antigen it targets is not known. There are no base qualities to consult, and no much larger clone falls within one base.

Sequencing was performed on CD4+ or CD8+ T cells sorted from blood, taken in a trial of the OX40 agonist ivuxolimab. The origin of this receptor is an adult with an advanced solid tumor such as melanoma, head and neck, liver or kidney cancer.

The CDR3 protein sequence reads: CASSLGRFNQPQHF. The DNA reads TGTGCCAGCAGCTTGGGCAGGTTCAATCAGCCCCAGCATTTT. This receptor chain uses TRBV5-6 and TRBJ1-5, with no confidently assigned D gene. Its CDR3 holds 14 amino acids, cysteine through phenylalanine. The read is trimmed to its CDR3 DNA, 42 bases read in frame from base 1. The V and J ends are trimmed by 0 bases and 3 bases, leaving 7 bases between them. The germline V gene sets CDR1 to SGHDT and CDR2 to YYEEEE.